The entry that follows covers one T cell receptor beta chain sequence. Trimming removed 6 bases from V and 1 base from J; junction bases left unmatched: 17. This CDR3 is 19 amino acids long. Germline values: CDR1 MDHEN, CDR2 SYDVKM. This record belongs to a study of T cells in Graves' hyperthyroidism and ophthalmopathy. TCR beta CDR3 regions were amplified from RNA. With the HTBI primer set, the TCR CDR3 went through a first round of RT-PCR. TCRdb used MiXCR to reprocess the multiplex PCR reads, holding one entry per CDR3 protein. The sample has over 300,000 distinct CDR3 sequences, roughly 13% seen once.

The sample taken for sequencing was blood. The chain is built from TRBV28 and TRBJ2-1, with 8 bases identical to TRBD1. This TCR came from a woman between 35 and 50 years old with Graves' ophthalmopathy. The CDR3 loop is CASRGGQGFSRGSYNEQFF. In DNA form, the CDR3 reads TGTGCCAGCAGGGGCGGACAGGGTTTCTCGCGAGGGTCCTACAATGAGCAGTTCTTC.